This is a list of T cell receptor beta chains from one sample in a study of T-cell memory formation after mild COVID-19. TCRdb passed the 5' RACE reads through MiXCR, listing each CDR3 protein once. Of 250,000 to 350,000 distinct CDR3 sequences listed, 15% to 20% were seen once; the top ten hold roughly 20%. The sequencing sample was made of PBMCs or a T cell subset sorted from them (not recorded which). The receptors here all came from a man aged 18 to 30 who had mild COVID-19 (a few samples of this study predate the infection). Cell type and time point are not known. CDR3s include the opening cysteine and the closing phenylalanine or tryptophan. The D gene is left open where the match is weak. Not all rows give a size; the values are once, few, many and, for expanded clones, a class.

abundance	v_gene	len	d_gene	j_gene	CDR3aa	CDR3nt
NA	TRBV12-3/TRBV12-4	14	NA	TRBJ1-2	CASSSRGPIYGYTF	TGTGCCAGCAGTTCTAGGGGACCGATCTATGGCTACACCTTC
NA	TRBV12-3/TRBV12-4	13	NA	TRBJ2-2	CASSYRATGELFF	TGTGCCAGCAGTTACAGGGCCACCGGGGAGCTGTTTTTT
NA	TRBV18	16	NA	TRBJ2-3	CASSPPGQISTDTQYF	TGTGCCAGCTCACCACCGGGTCAAATTAGCACAGATACGCAGTATTTT
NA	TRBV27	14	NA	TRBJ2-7	CASSWAPDAYEQYF	TGTGCCAGCAGTTGGGCACCCGACGCCTACGAGCAGTACTTC
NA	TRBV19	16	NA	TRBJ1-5	CASSSPAGRSRQPQHF	TGTGCCAGTAGTTCTCCGGCAGGACGCAGTCGTCAGCCCCAGCATTTT
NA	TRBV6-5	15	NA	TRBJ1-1	CASSYADSPGTEAFF	TGTGCCAGCAGTTACGCCGACTCCCCGGGAACTGAAGCTTTCTTT
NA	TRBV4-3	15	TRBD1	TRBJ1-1	CASSQDRPGTGKAFF	TGCGCCAGCAGCCAAGATCGGCCGGGGACAGGGAAAGCTTTCTTT
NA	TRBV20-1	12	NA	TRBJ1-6	CSARAQGGSLHF	TGCAGTGCTAGAGCCCAAGGGGGATCCCTCCACTTT
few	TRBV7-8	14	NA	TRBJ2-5	CASTPSGRVETQYF	TGTGCCAGCACCCCCTCGGGCAGGGTGGAGACCCAGTACTTC
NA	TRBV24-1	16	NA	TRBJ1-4	CATSVASRASGEKLFF	TGTGCCACCAGTGTGGCTAGTCGTGCCAGCGGTGAAAAACTGTTTTTT